These 10 T cell receptor beta chains originate from one sample sequenced in a study of T cell changes during pregnancy in multiple sclerosis. Generated by immunoSEQ multiplex PCR, the TCRdb table keeps only in-frame clones and is missing some. The table shows fewer than 110,000 clones, with roughly 92% occurring only once. Here the sequenced sample was peripheral blood, taken after pregnancy. Receptor source: a female donor with multiple sclerosis, enrolled in a pregnancy study.

This clone was observed once. CDR3 coding DNA: TGTGCCAGCAGCCCGGACAGGGGGTCGGTAACAGCAGCTTTCTTT. Encoded protein: CASSPDRGSVTAAFF. J is TRBJ1-1 and V is TRBV7-2, with 10 bases aligning to TRBD1. Germline-derived CDR1 and CDR2 are SGHTA and FQGNSA. The V and J ends lost 5 bases and 10 bases, in that order; junction bases with no gene match: 13. This CDR3 is built from 15 residues.

The chain links TRBV6-1 to TRBJ1-2, with 10 bases lining up with TRBD1. CDR1 and CDR2 (germline): MNHNS, SASEGT. The CDR3 is made up of 15 amino acids. J was trimmed by 7 bases and V by 4 bases; bases with no gene match: 9. The DNA of the CDR3 is TGTGCCAGCAGTGCCCTCCGGGACAGGGGTAGTGGCTACACCTTC. Translation: CASSALRDRGSGYTF.

This chain uses TRBV5-4 with TRBJ2-3; D is possibly TRBD2 (5 bases). Germline CDR1 SGHNT, CDR2 YYREEE (reference sequence). There are 11 residues in the CDR3. Trimming removed 4 bases at V and 7 bases at J, with 7 bases between. The CDR3 is CASSTGNTQYF. The CDR3 DNA sequence: TGTGCCAGCAGCACCGGGAATACGCAGTATTTT.

The chain has TRBV27 and TRBJ2-1; D gene ambiguous. Germline values: CDR1 MNHEY, CDR2 SMNVEV (reference sequence). V lost 3 bases and J 9 bases, leaving 9 bases between the germline ends. The CDR3 sequence is 12 residues long. The CDR3 spells CASSFKRGEQFF. DNA of the CDR3: TGTGCCAGCAGTTTTAAGCGAGGTGAGCAGTTCTTC.

The V call is TRBV7-7, the J call TRBJ2-5; weak D call: TRBD2 (5 bases). The V gene lost 3 bases and the J gene lost 3 bases, with 11 bases spanning the gap. The CDR3 length is 14 residues. Germline CDR1 and CDR2: SSHAT and FNYEAQ (reference sequence). CDR3 region: CASSFNFGEETQYF. CDR3 in DNA: TGTGCCAGCAGCTTTAATTTCGGGGAAGAGACCCAGTACTTC.

The chain links TRBV9 to TRBJ2-3; a weak D match, TRBD1 (6 bases). V gave up 4 bases and J gave up 4 bases, with 16 bases separating them. The CDR3 is 15 amino acids. Germline assignment: CDR1 SGDLS and CDR2 YYNGEE. The CDR3 region has the DNA TGTGCCAGCAGCCCCCGACAGGTTCGGGCAGATACGCAGTATTTT. This codes for CASSPRQVRADTQYF. The variable domain in full, with the rest retrieved from reference TRBV9 and TRBJ2-3, is DSGVTQTPKHLITATGQRVTLRCSPRSGDLSVYWYQQSLDQGLQFLIQYYNGEERAKGNILERFSAQQFPDLHSELNLSSLELGDSALYFCASSPRQVRADTQYFGPGTRLTVL.

This chain connects TRBV19 to TRBJ2-2, with D possibly being TRBD2 (6 bases). V lost 6 bases and J lost 0, with 14 bases in between. The CDR3 sequence is 16 residues long. The germline CDR1 and CDR2 sequences are LNHDA and SQIVND (reference sequence). CDR3 amino acids: CASRYPRGANTGELFF. The DNA of the CDR3 is TGTGCCAGTAGATACCCCCGCGGGGCGAACACCGGGGAGCTGTTTTTT.

This clone was seen only once. The chain employs TRBV7-8 and TRBJ1-3; 9 nucleotides agree with TRBD1. V was pared by 6 bases and J by 2 bases, with 8 bases of the junction left unmatched. This CDR3 is built from 16 residues. Germline-derived CDR1 and CDR2 are SGHVS and FQNEAQ. CDR3 in DNA: TGTGCCAGCAGTCGTCAACAGGGGGCCCCTGGAAACACCATATATTTT. Protein sequence: CASSRQQGAPGNTIYF.

CDR3 region: CASSPGGEPFYGYTF. In DNA form, the CDR3 reads TGTGCCAGCAGCCCCGGGGGGGAGCCATTCTATGGCTACACCTTC. This chain connects TRBV5-6 to TRBJ1-2, with D perhaps TRBD1 (5 bases). Germline lookup yields CDR1 SGHDT and CDR2 YYEEEE. This CDR3 is 15 amino acids long. The V gene lost 4 bases and the J gene lost 4 bases, with 17 bases spanning the gap. Using reference TRBV5-6 and TRBJ1-2 for the parts outside the CDR3, the full variable domain is DAGVTQSPTHLIKTRGQQVTLRCSPKSGHDTVSWYQQALGQGPQFIFQYYEEEERQRGNFPDRFSGHQFPNYSSELNVNALLLGDSALYLCASSPGGEPFYGYTFGSGTRLTVV.

The chain uses TRBV4-3 and TRBJ2-2; 9 bases agree with TRBD2. Germline V gene sequence: CDR1 LGHNA, CDR2 YSLEER. V shed 3 bases, J shed 0 bases, and the junction held 8 bases outside the gene matches. The CDR3 has 18 residues. The CDR3 loop reads CASSHGLASGANTGELFF. CDR3 nucleotides: TGCGCCAGCAGCCACGGGCTGGCTAGCGGGGCGAACACCGGGGAGCTGTTTTTT.